At least ten counts were recorded for the clone carrying this TCR beta chain. The sample comes from a study of regulatory T cells in long-lasting Graves disease. Time point denoted: newly diagnosed GD, antithyroid drugs for less than 3 months. Extracted PBMC RNA gave rise to the TCR library. Construction of TCR beta libraries relied on iRepertoire HTBI primers and on Arm-PCR targeting CDR3 regions. TCRdb itself ran the multiplex PCR reads through MiXCR, one entry per CDR3 protein. The data hold about half a million distinct CDR3 sequences, with 12% observed a single time. CDR3 size: 15 residues. Trimming cost V 5 bases and J 2 bases; bases outside gene matches: 8. Germline assignment: CDR1 SNHLY and CDR2 FYNNEI. These data also formed part of another study, on T cells in Graves' hyperthyroidism and ophthalmopathy.

Sample: peripheral blood mononuclear cells (PBMCs), taken at new diagnosis, from a patient treated with antithyroid drugs. The V call is TRBV2, the J call TRBJ2-7; 8 nucleotides line up with TRBD1. This clonotype was sampled from a woman under 40 with Graves disease. The CDR3 sequence: CASSRRRDRPYEQYF. For the CDR3, the DNA is TGTGCCAGCAGTCGGCGACGGGACAGGCCCTACGAGCAGTACTTC. Combining the CDR3 with reference TRBV2 and TRBJ2-7 gives the whole variable domain EPEVTQTPSHQVTQMGQEVILRCVPISNHLYFYWYRQILGQKVEFLVSFYNNEISEKSEIFDDQFSVERPDGSNFTLKIRSTKLEDSAMYFCASSRRRDRPYEQYFGPGTRLTVT.